The subject of this entry is one T cell receptor beta chain. The data were obtained in a study of blood T cell repertoires in COVID-19. Overall study context: Acute and convalescent COVID-19 specimens originated in the United States, Italy and Spain. The analysed material was cDNA or gDNA that came from T cells, B-cell-depleted T cells, or PBMCs.

Germline V gene sequence: CDR1 WNHNN, CDR2 SYGVQD (reference sequence). V trimming: 10 bases; J trimming: 3 bases; junction bases outside the gene matches: 6. The CDR3 runs to 14 residues. In the authors' workflow: Amplification from reference gene primers served as the basis for estimated nucleated cell counts. Profiling relied on immunoSEQ multiplex PCR, and the TCRdb table lists in-frame clones only, not all of them. V and J calls and clone size follow that table, whereas D and trimming were derived from the DNA. The data show about 240,000 clones, with under 85% seen just once and roughly 5.5% held by the top ten.

The sequenced sample was peripheral blood. The rearrangement uses TRBV10-1 and TRBJ1-4; 9 positions agree with TRBD1. The source of this sequence is a human donor in a cohort sampled during active COVID-19. The CDR3 DNA sequence: TGCGCCAACCAAAACAGGGGGCCTAATGAAAAACTGTTTTTT. This sequence encodes CANQNRGPNEKLFF.